This T cell receptor beta chain originates from a study of molecular identifiers for immune sequencing clone quantification. As to this clonotype: Its antigen is not identified.

Study conclusions and caveats: Clones above 20 RNA copies held over 98% of effector molecules, under 1% in naive cells.

The CDR3 runs 15 residues. V gave up 5 bases and J gave up 1 base; unmatched junction bases: 7. Looked up from germline, CDR1 is DFQATT and CDR2 is SNEGSKA (reference sequence). TCRdb used MiXCR to reprocess the PCR reads, holding one entry per CDR3 protein. The sample has some 89,000 distinct CDR3 sequences; about 24% are singletons. The chain carries TRBV20-1 and TRBJ2-1; 8 bases are shared with TRBD2. The sequencing sample was made of naive CD8+ T cells from blood, with Jurkat cell RNA spiked in. Indicated subset: FACS-sorted CD8+CD4-CCR7+CD45RA+ naive T cells. The clonotype was recovered from a human donor in good health. Some libraries in this study had Jurkat cell RNA spiked in. The CDR3: CSAPGGLGSYNEQFF. The CDR3 coding sequence is TGCAGTGCTCCGGGGGGACTAGGATCCTACAATGAGCAGTTCTTC.